This entry concerns a single T cell receptor beta chain. This clonotype came up a few times. The target of this receptor is not known. Base qualities are not provided; no much larger clone lies one nucleotide away. The data stem from a study of T-cell memory formation after mild COVID-19 (dated by TCRdb to about 2021). Regarding the study in general: Most TCR sequence clusters were specific to one of the two donors. T-cell clones expanding and contracting after mild COVID-19 in two donors were tracked by longitudinal TCRalpha and TCRbeta repertoire sequencing. Two young, previously healthy adult volunteers made up the cohort, one male and one female. What the work shows at the level of the full study, not this receptor alone: The second-wave clones that peaked on day 37 were not confirmed to be SARS-CoV-2 specific. Contracting CD4+ clones were found mainly in CM and EM memory subsets, while CD8+ clones were enriched in EMRA. Only a couple of mild cases were covered in the study, and larger cohorts including severe cases with pre-infection samples were considered necessary. Clones contracting from day 15 to 85 had balanced CD4/CD8 phenotypes, while a second wave expanding from day 15 to 37 was biased towards CD4+. Some responding clones were detected in pre-infection memory, suggesting pre-existing cross-reactive memory T cells joined the SARS-CoV-2 response.

The CDR3 measures 18 amino acids from cysteine to phenylalanine. Of the read, only the CDR3 DNA is kept; its 54 bases are in frame from base 1. The germline V end is reduced by 1 base and the J end by 4 bases; junction bases left unmatched: 13. The germline V gene specifies SGHNT as CDR1 and YENEEA as CDR2. The sample was run on an Illumina NovaSeq 6000. TCRalpha and TCRbeta cDNA libraries were constructed by 5'RACE with constant-segment primers, with sample barcodes and unique molecular identifiers being introduced. Trizol reagent was used to extract RNA from every sample. The libraries were amplified in two PCR steps, and the second step added a second sample barcode and Illumina TruSeq adapters. Sequencing of the libraries was done on an Illumina NovaSeq, producing 2 x 150 bp paired-end reads. Per the source publication's procedure: Demultiplexing of reads and collapsing into UMI-guided consensus sequences were performed with migec v1.2.7. Using mixcr v2.1.11, UMI consensuses were aligned to TRA and TRB V and J templates and then assembled into clonotypes. A clonotype was counted as expanded or contracted only if both edgeR and NoisET called the change significant, with noise models trained on biological replicates. For edgeR calls, the thresholds were a false discovery rate-adjusted p below 0.01 and a log2 fold-change of 1. As an exploratory analysis of dynamics, max-normalized trajectories of the 1000 most abundant clonotypes were examined by PCA with hierarchical clustering. Separately sequenced CD4+ and CD8+ repertoires were used to assign the CD4 or CD8 phenotype of responding clones. TCRdb took the public reads, trimmed them with fastp at Q25, ran MiXCR for clone calling and kept in-frame beta chains. Each CDR3 protein gets just one entry, which takes the most common genes and DNA from the rows behind it. TCRdb's processing, not the authors', yielded these V and J calls. The sample has about 200,000 distinct CDR3 sequences on record, around 18% of them singletons. The top ten constitute about 2.4% of the sample.

Ficoll-Paque density gradient centrifugation was the method used to isolate PBMCs. This receptor was obtained from an adult woman who had mild COVID-19 (a few samples of this study predate the infection). The sample titles of this study are shuffled in the database, so cell type and time point are left out; the donor was told from shared clones. This chain is built from TRBV11-3 and TRBJ2-3; 8 nucleotides in the junction match TRBD2. What was sequenced was PBMCs or a T cell subset sorted from them (not recorded which). Here is the DNA: TGTGCCAGCAGCTTAGGTCTGACTCAGCGGGAGCACTCAGATACGCAGTATTTT. It is translated as CASSLGLTQREHSDTQYF.